The source of this TCR beta chain is a study of cytomegalovirus exposure and HLA in healthy donors. Study at large: Tens of millions of unique TCR sequences came from HLA-typed donors in an early release. Study-wide results and limits: Using a false discovery rate of 0.05, a later analysis showed that 16,000 or so TCR beta sequences were associated with HLA alleles. There were some public TCRs occurring in many donors, but most TCR sequences were rare.

Unmatched junction bases numbered 7, after V lost 5 bases and J lost 6 bases. CDR3 length equals 14 residues. The germline CDR1 and CDR2 sequences are LNHDA and SQIVND (reference sequence). Points on this clone: The target antigen is unknown.

PCR amplification relied on 60 Vbeta primers (plus 13 Jbeta primers). Using immunoSEQ multiplex PCR, the repertoire was profiled, and TCRdb retains in-frame clones only, with some absent. The sample has 120,000 or so clones, 8.5% to 9% seen once. V usage is TRBV19 and J usage is TRBJ2-1, with 7 bases matching TRBD2. The TCR comes from a woman between 40 and 55 years old in good health and CMV-seropositive. What was sequenced was PBMCs. The CDR3 spells CASSRLAEINEQFF. The CDR3 DNA follows: TGTGCCAGTAGTCGGCTAGCGGAAATCAATGAGCAGTTCTTC.